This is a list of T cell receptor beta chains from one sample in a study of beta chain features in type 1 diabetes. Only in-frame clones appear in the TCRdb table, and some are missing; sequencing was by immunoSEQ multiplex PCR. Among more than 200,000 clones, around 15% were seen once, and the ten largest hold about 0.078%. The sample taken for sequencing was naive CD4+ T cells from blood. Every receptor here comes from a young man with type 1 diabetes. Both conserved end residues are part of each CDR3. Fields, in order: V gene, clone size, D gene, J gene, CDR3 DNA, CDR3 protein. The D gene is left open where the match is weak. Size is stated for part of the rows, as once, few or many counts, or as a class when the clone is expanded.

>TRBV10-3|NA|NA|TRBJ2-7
TGTGCCATCAGTGACAGGGAAGGCGAGCAGTACTTC
CAISDREGEQYF
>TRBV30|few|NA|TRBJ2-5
TGTGCCTGGAGTGTAGGTAGCCCGGAGACCCAGTACTTC
CAWSVGSPETQYF
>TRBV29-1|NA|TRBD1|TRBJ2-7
TGCAGCGTTGGACAGGGACCCGCAGACGAGCAGTACTTC
CSVGQGPADEQYF
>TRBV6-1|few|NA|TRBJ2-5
TGTGCCAGCAGTGTATATCCGGGGAGGGAGACCCAGTACTTC
CASSVYPGRETQYF
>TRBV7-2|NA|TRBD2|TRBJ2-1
TGTGCCAGCAGCTCGAGCGGGGCGGATACCTACAATGAGCAGTTCTTC
CASSSSGADTYNEQFF
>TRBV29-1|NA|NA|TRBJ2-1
TGCAGCGTTCAACATTTTGGCAATGAGCAGTTCTTC
CSVQHFGNEQFF
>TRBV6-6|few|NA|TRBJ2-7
TGTGCCAGCAGTTATACAGGCTACGAGCAGTACTTC
CASSYTGYEQYF
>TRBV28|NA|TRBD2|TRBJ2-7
TGTGCCAGCAGTCAGGGGGGGACTAGCAACTACGAGCAGTACTTC
CASSQGGTSNYEQYF
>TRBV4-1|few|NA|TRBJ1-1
TGCGCCAGCAGCCAAGATCTCGACAGGGAAGCTTTCTTT
CASSQDLDREAFF
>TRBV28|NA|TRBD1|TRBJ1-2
TGTGCCAGCAGAGGATTCGGACAGGGAAATGGCTACACCTTC
CASRGFGQGNGYTF
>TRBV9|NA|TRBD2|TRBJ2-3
TGTGCCAGCAGCGTAACTAGCGGTGGCACAGATACGCAGTATTTT
CASSVTSGGTDTQYF
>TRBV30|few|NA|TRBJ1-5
TGTGCCTGGAGGGCAGATAGCAATCAGCCCCAGCATTTT
CAWRADSNQPQHF
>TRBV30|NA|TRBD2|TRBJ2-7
TGTGCCTGGAGTACTAGCGGTCTTACGGGGCAGTACTTC
CAWSTSGLTGQYF
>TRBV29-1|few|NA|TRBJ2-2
TGCAGCGTTGACGGGGCATACACCGGGGAGCTGTTTTTT
CSVDGAYTGELFF
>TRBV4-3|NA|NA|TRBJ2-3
TGCGCCAGCAGCCTTCAGAGGGAAATTACAGATACGCAGTATTTT
CASSLQREITDTQYF
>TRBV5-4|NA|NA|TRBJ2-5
TGTGCCAGCAGCTCCGGAGAGACCCAGTACTTC
CASSSGETQYF
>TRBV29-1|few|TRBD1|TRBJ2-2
TGCAGCGTGGACAGGGGGCTCAACACCGGGGAGCTGTTTTTT
CSVDRGLNTGELFF
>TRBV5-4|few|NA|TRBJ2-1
TGTGCCAGCAGCTCCTCCGGTCTGGGCAATGAGCAGTTCTTC
CASSSSGLGNEQFF
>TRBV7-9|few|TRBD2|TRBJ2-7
TGTGCCAGCAGCTCGGGACTAGCCGCGTGGGAGCAGTACTTC
CASSSGLAAWEQYF
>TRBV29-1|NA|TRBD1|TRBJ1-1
TGCAGCGTTGCAAGGACAGGTGATGAGATAGCTTTCTTT
CSVARTGDEIAFF
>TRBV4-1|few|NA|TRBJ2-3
TGCGCCAGCAGCCACCCACCTAACGGTTACACAGATACGCAGTATTTT
CASSHPPNGYTDTQYF
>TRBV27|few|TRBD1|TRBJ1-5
TGTGCCAGCAGTTTATGGACAGGTCGTCAGCCCCAGCATTTT
CASSLWTGRQPQHF
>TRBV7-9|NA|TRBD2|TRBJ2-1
TGTGCCAACGGAGGGCTAGCGGGAGGGCCGGATGAGCAGTTCTTC
CANGGLAGGPDEQFF
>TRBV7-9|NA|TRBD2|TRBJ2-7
TGTGCCAGCAGACGCGGACTAGCGGGAGGGAGCTCCTACGAGCAGTACTTC
CASRRGLAGGSSYEQYF
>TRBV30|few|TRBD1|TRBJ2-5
TGTGCCTGGAGGCCTCCGGGACAGGGGCAGGAGACCCAGTACTTC
CAWRPPGQGQETQYF
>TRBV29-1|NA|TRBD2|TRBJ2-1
TGCAGCGTTGAAGGTGGGCTAGCGGCCTACAATGAGCAGTTCTTC
CSVEGGLAAYNEQFF
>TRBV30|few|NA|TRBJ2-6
TGTGCCTGGCGACAGAGCTCTGGGGCCAACGTCCTGACTTTC
CAWRQSSGANVLTF
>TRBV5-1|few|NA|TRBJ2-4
TGCGCCAGCAGCTTCCAACCCAAAAACATTCAGTACTTC
CASSFQPKNIQYF
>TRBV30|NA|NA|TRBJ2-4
TGTGCCTGGACAGGTCTAGCCAAAAACATTCAGTACTTC
CAWTGLAKNIQYF
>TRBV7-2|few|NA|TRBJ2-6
TGTGCCAGCAGCCGCGTTGGGGGCTACTCTGGGGCCAACGTCCTGACTTTC
CASSRVGGYSGANVLTF
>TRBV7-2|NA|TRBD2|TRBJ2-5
TGTGCCAGCAGCCCCCGTGGTAGCGGGAGCCTCGGGAGTGAGACCCAGTACTTC
CASSPRGSGSLGSETQYF
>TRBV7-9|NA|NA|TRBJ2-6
TGTGCCAGCAGCCCAAAACCAACCGGGGCCAACGTCCTGACTTTC
CASSPKPTGANVLTF
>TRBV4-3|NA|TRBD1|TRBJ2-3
TGCGCCAGCAGCCAAGCGGGACAGGGGGGGAATACGCAGTATTTT
CASSQAGQGGNTQYF